This record concerns one TCR beta chain sequence. The target of this receptor is not known. Per-base qualities were not stored, and no clone one base away is much larger. The entry originates in a study of post-analysis software for immune sequencing data (dated by TCRdb to between 2015 and 2016). With regard to the full study: Recorded disease courses included relapsing-remitting, secondary progressive and progressive-relapsing multiple sclerosis, with some patients lacking subtype annotation. A subset of samples was prepared in parallel using single-end sample barcoding, then pooled and co-amplified after Illumina adapter ligation. The multiple sclerosis patient repertoires were compared with around ten previously published healthy control repertoires from donors aged roughly 6 to 25 years.

Libraries were made using PCR. Sequenced using an Illumina HiSeq 2500. Unique molecular identifiers were incorporated into TCR beta cDNA libraries to reduce PCR and sequencing biases. Approximately 500,000 cDNA molecules were obtained per 1 to 10 million input T cells, so each molecule approximated one T cell. The patient libraries were prepared and sequenced using the same protocol as the earlier healthy control dataset. Samples belonging to the same batch were prepared together, multiplexed and sequenced on a shared HiSeq lane. On the study's bioinformatics: Raw barcoded reads were processed with MIGEC, discarding single-read molecular identifier groups before consensus assembly and CDR3 extraction. VDJtools was used for post-analysis of the clonotype tables, and diversity was normalized by down-sampling every dataset to the size of the smallest sample. To correct batch-related cross-sample contamination, repertoire overlap clustering matched CDR3 amino acid sequences but not nucleotide sequences. TCRdb's own reprocessing of the public reads used fastp at Q25 and MiXCR and kept productive beta chains. Rows are combined by CDR3 protein, so each entry shows the most common genes and DNA. TCRdb, not the original authors, processed these V and J calls. Counted in this sample were around 400,000 distinct CDR3 sequences; 30% to 45% of them appeared once. The ten largest clonotypes hold roughly an eighth of the sample.

TCR beta repertoires were profiled from peripheral blood of over 10 young patients with multiple sclerosis to demonstrate the VDJtools post-analysis software. The multiple sclerosis patients were children and adolescents between roughly 6 and 16 years of age. Broader findings and caveats from the paper: Direct clustering with F measure revealed strong co-clustering of samples prepared in the same batch, which led to a batch-effect correction. Compared with controls, multiple sclerosis patients had significantly lower normalized Chao1 diversity, a finding suggesting substantial peripheral T-cell clonal expansion. Four to six TRBV segments, including TRBV5-6, TRBV5-1 and TRBV20-1, were significantly more frequent in patients than controls. The multiple sclerosis patient group was slightly younger than the control group.

From the cysteine through the phenylalanine, the CDR3 covers 14 amino acids. Only the CDR3 part of the read is kept: 42 bases, read in frame from the first base. The germline V gene (reference sequence) gives CDR1 as DFQATT and CDR2 as SNEGSKA. Relative to germline, V is 1 base shorter and J is 0 bases shorter, with 10 bases between their ends. The source material was blood. The origin of this receptor is a girl aged 5 to 17 with multiple sclerosis. The chain couples TRBV20-1 to TRBJ2-7, with the D gene too uncertain to name. The CDR3 here reads CSARGPTVSYEQYF. The DNA sequence is given as TGCAGTGCTAGAGGTCCCACAGTCTCCTACGAGCAGTACTTC.